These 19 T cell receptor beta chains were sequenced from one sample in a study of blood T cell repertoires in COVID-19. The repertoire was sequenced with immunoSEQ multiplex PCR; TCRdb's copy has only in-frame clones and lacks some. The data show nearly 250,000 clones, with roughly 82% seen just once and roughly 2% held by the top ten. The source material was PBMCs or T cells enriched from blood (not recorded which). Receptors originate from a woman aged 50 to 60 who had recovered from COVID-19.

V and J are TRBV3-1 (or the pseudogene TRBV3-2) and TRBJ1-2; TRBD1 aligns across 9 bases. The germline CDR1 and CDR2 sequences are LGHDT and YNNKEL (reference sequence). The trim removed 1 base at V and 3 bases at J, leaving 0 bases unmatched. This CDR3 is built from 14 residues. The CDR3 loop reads CASSQGQGDYGYTF. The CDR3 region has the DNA TGTGCCAGCAGCCAAGGACAGGGGGACTATGGCTACACCTTC.

The CDR3 nucleotides are TGCGCCAGCAGCTTGGTTTCAGGGGCTAACGGCTACACCTTC. As protein: CASSLVSGANGYTF. J is TRBJ1-2 and V is TRBV5-1; D is possibly TRBD1 (6 bases). Trimming shortened V by 0 bases and J by 8 bases, and 14 bases separated the two germline ends. The CDR3 covers 14 residues. Germline CDR1 reads SGHRS; CDR2 reads YFSETQ.

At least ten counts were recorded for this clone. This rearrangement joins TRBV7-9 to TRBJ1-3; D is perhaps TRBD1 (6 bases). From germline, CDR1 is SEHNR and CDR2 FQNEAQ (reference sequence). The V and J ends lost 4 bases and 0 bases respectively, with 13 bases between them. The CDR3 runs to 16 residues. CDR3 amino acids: CASSSTDRFSGNTIYF. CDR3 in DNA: TGTGCCAGCAGCTCGACGGACAGATTCTCTGGAAACACCATATATTTT.

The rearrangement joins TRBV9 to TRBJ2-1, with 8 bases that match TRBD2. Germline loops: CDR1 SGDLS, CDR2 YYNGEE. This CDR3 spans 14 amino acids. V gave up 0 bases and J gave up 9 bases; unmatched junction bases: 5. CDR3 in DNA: TGTGCCAGCAGCGTAGTGGGGACTAGTTTTGAGCAGTTCTTC. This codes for CASSVVGTSFEQFF. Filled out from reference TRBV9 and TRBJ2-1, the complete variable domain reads DSGVTQTPKHLITATGQRVTLRCSPRSGDLSVYWYQQSLDQGLQFLIQYYNGEERAKGNILERFSAQQFPDLHSELNLSSLELGDSALYFCASSVVGTSFEQFFGPGTRLTVL.

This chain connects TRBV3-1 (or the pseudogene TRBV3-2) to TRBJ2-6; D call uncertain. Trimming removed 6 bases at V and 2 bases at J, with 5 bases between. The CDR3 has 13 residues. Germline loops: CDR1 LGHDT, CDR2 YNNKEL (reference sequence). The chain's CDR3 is CASREAGANVLTF. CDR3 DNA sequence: TGTGCCAGCAGAGAGGCTGGGGCCAACGTCCTGACTTTC.

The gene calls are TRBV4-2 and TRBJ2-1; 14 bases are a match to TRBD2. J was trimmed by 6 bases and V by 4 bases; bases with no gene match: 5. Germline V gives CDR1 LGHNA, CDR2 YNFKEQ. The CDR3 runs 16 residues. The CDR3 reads CASSPRGTSGSNEQFF. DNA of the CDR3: TGTGCCAGCAGCCCTAGGGGGACTAGCGGGAGCAATGAGCAGTTCTTC.

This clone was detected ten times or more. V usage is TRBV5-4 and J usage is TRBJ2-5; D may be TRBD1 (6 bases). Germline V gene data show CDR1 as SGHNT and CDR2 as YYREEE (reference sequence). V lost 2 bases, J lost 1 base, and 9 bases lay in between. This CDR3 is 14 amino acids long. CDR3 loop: CASSFGQTQETQYF. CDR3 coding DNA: TGTGCCAGCAGCTTTGGACAGACCCAAGAGACCCAGTACTTC.

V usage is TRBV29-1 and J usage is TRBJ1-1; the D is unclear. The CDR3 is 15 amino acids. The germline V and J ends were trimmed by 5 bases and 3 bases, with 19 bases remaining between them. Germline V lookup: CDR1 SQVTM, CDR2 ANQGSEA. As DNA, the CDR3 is TGCAGCGTTTCTCGGGGTGGGGTTTCGGACACTGAAGCTTTCTTT. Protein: CSVSRGGVSDTEAFF.

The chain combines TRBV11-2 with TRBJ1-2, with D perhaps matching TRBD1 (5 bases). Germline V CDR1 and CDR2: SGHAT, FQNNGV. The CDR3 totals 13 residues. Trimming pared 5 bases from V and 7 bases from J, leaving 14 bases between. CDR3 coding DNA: TGTGCCAGCAGCCCGAATTGGGGGGTTGGCTACACCTTC. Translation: CASSPNWGVGYTF.

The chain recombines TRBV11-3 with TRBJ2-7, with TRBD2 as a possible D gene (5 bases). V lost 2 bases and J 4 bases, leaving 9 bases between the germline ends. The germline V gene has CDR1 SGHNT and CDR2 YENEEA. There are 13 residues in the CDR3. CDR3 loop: CASSLRGVYEQYF. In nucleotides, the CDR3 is TGTGCCAGCAGCTTACGGGGAGTTTACGAGCAGTACTTC.

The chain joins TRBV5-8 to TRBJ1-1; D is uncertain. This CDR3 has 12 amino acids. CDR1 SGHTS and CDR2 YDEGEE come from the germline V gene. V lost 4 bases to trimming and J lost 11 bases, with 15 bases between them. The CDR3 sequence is CASSPPLIRAFF. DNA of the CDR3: TGTGCCAGCAGCCCCCCTCTAATACGGGCTTTCTTT.

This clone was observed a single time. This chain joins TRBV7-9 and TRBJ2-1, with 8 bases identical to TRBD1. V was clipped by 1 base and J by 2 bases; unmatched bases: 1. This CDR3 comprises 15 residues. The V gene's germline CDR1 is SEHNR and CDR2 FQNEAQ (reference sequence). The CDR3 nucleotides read TGTGCCAGCAGCTTAGGGACAGGGACCTACAATGAGCAGTTCTTC. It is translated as CASSLGTGTYNEQFF.

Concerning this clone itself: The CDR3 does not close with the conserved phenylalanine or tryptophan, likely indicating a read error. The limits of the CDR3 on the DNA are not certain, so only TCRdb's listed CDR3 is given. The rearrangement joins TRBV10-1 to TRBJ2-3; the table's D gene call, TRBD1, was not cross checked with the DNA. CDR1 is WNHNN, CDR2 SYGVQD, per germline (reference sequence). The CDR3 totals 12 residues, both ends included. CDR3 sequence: CASSESTSRQPR.

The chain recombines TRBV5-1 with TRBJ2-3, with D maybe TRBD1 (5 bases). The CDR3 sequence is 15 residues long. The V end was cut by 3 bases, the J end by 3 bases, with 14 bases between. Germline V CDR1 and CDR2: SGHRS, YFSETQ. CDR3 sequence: CASSSTAFGTDTQYF. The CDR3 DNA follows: TGCGCCAGCAGCTCGACAGCATTCGGGACAGATACGCAGTATTTT. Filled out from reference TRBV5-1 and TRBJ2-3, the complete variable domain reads KAGVTQTPRYLIKTRGQQVTLSCSPISGHRSVSWYQQTPGQGLQFLFEYFSETQRNKGNFPGRFSGRQFSNSRSEMNVSTLELGDSALYLCASSSTAFGTDTQYFGPGTRLTVL.

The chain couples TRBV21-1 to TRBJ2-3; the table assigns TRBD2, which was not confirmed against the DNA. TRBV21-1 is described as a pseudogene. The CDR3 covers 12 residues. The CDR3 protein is CATLREADTQYF. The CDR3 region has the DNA TGTGCCACCCTGAGAGAGGCAGATACGCAGTATTTT.

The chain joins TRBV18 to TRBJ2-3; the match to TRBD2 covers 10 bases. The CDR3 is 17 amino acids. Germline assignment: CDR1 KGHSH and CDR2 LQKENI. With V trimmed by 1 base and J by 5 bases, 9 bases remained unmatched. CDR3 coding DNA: TGTGCCAGCTCACCACAGAGACTAGCGGGTAGTGTAGATACGCAGTATTTT. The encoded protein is CASSPQRLAGSVDTQYF.

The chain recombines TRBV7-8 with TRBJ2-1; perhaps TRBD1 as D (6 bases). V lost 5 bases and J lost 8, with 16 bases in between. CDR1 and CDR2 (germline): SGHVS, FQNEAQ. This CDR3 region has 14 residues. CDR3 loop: CASSIPGSGDEQFF. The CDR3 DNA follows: TGTGCCAGCAGCATACCGGGATCAGGGGATGAGCAGTTCTTC.

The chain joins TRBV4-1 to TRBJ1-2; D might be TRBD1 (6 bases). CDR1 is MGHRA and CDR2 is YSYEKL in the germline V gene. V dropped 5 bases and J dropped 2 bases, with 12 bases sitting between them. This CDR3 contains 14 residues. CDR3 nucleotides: TGCGCCAGCAGCAAGACGGACAGCAACTATGGCTACACCTTC. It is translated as CASSKTDSNYGYTF.

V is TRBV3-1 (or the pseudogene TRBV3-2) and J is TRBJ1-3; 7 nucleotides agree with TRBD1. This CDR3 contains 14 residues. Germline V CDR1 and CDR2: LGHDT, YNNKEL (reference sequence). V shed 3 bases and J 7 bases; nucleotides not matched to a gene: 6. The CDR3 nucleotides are TGTGCCAGCAGCCATACGACAGGGAAGAACACCATATATTTT. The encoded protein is CASSHTTGKNTIYF.